One and the same sample provided the 20 T cell receptor beta chains below, sequenced in a study of Ad26.COV2.S vaccination and SARS-CoV-2 variants. The treatment is: 15 to 20 received Ad26.COV2.S at low or high dose, single or two shots; about 5 received placebo; per-sample allocation not given. Sampling was done on day 63 after the first vaccine or placebo injection. The table came from immunoSEQ multiplex PCR; TCRdb's copy has only in-frame clones and leaves some out. The sample shows 350,000 to 400,000 clones, approximately 90% of them seen only once. The source was peripheral blood, collected in a trial of Ad26.COV2.S vaccine versus placebo. Source of these receptors: a person aged 18-65 years who received the Ad26.COV2.S COVID-19 vaccine or a placebo.

The chain is built from TRBV7-8 and TRBJ1-1, with a weak D call TRBD1 (5 bases). The germline CDR1 and CDR2 sequences are SGHVS and FQNEAQ. V was shortened by 5 bases and J by 0 bases, with 10 bases between the two germline ends. The CDR3 covers 14 residues. The CDR3 loop is CASSPGGLNTEAFF. CDR3 DNA sequence: TGTGCCAGCAGCCCGGGGGGGTTGAACACTGAAGCTTTCTTT.

The chain is built from TRBV10-3 and TRBJ1-3; D may be TRBD1 (6 bases). CDR1 is ENHRY, CDR2 SYGVKD, per germline. Trimming removed 7 bases from V and 0 bases from J, with 10 bases in between. The CDR3 length is 14 residues. CDR3 sequence reads: CAITPGASGNTIYF. In DNA, the CDR3 is TGTGCCATCACCCCGGGGGCCTCTGGAAACACCATATATTTT.

V is TRBV29-1 and J is TRBJ2-2; D ambiguous. CDR1 and CDR2 from the germline V gene are SQVTM and ANQGSEA. Trimming stripped 6 bases from V and 5 bases from J, with 16 bases between. The CDR3 has 14 residues. CDR3 residues: CSVAFLGETGELFF. The CDR3 bases are TGCAGCGTCGCCTTCCTCGGAGAAACCGGGGAGCTGTTTTTT.

This sequence joins TRBV2 and TRBJ1-6; D might be TRBD1 (6 bases). The V gene lost 7 bases and the J gene lost 9 bases, with 22 bases spanning the gap. Germline CDR1 and CDR2: SNHLY and FYNNEI. The length of the CDR3 is 16 residues. CDR3 bases: TGTGCCAGCACTCCCCGTAGGAACAGGGTTGGTTCACCCCTCCACTTT. Translated: CASTPRRNRVGSPLHF.

This clone appeared a single time. V usage is TRBV14 and J usage is TRBJ1-1, with unresolved D. The germline V and J ends were trimmed by 1 base and 0 bases, with 9 bases remaining between them. Germline V gives CDR1 SGHDN, CDR2 FVKESK. The CDR3 has 15 amino acids. In DNA, the CDR3 is TGTGCCAGCAGCCAAGGTAGGGTTCTGAACACTGAAGCTTTCTTT. This translates into CASSQGRVLNTEAFF.

The CDR3 DNA reads as TGTGCCGGGGGACTAGCGGGAGGTAATGAGCAGTTCTTC. Translating it yields CAGGLAGGNEQFF. This chain links TRBV30 with TRBJ2-1; 15 bases fit TRBD2. Per germline, CDR1 GTSNPN and CDR2 SVGIG (reference sequence). V gave up 8 bases and J gave up 7 bases; unmatched junction bases: 3. The CDR3 covers 13 residues.

The chain joins TRBV6-4 to TRBJ1-1, with D perhaps matching TRBD1 (5 bases). CDR1 is MRHNA, CDR2 SNTAGT, per germline. Trimming took off 9 bases at V and 7 bases at J, with 12 bases between the two ends. This CDR3 region has 11 residues. The CDR3 bases are TGTGCCAGGACCCGACAGAGTGAAGCTTTCTTT. Protein sequence: CARTRQSEAFF.

The V and J genes are TRBV28 and TRBJ2-5; tentative D call: TRBD2 (6 bases). The CDR3 has 16 residues. The V end was cut by 3 bases, the J end by 1 base, with 15 bases between. Germline CDR1 is MDHEN and CDR2 is SYDVKM. The CDR3 loop is CASSLGLARGQETQYF. CDR3 nucleotide sequence: TGTGCCAGCAGTTTGGGGCTAGCGAGGGGCCAAGAGACCCAGTACTTC.

The chain joins TRBV7-9 to TRBJ2-1, with 8 bases matching TRBD2. The CDR3 has 17 amino acids. CDR1 and CDR2 (germline): SEHNR, FQNEAQ (reference sequence). The V segment lost 11 bases and the J segment 1 base; nucleotides outside the gene matches: 16. CDR3 coding DNA: TGTGCCGTTCCGGACAGCGGGAGTGATGGGTCCTACAATGAGCAGTTCTTC. This sequence encodes CAVPDSGSDGSYNEQFF.

The V gene is TRBV11-3, the J gene TRBJ2-1; the D gene is possibly TRBD2 (5 bases). The V end was cut by 5 bases, the J end by 2 bases, with 10 bases between. There are 14 residues in the CDR3. The V gene's germline CDR1 is SGHNT and CDR2 YENEEA. CDR3 loop: CASSPQTTYNEQFF. The DNA of the CDR3 is TGTGCCAGCAGCCCCCAGACTACCTACAATGAGCAGTTCTTC.

This CDR3 is CASSSIAGGRETQYF. The CDR3 DNA is TGTGCCAGCAGCTCGATAGCGGGAGGGAGGGAGACCCAGTACTTC. V and J are TRBV11-2 and TRBJ2-5; 11 bases align to TRBD2. After removal of 4 bases from V and 5 bases from J, the junction contained 6 bases not matched to a gene. There are 15 residues in the CDR3. The germline V gene encodes CDR1 SGHAT and CDR2 FQNNGV. The full variable domain, rest sourced from reference TRBV11-2 and TRBJ2-5, is EAGVAQSPRYKIIEKRQSVAFWCNPISGHATLYWYQQILGQGPKLLIQFQNNGVVDDSQLPKDRFSAERLKGVDSTLKIQPAKLEDSAVYLCASSSIAGGRETQYFGPGTRLLVL.

The chain has TRBV13 and TRBJ2-2, with 7 bases matching TRBD2. Germline CDR1 is PRHDT and CDR2 is FYEKMQ (reference sequence). The CDR3 extends over 19 amino acids. The V and J ends lost 1 base and 1 base, in that order; junction bases with no gene match: 12. CDR3 bases: TGTGCCAGCAGCTTAGTAGGCAATCGCGGCGGGGGGAACACCGGGGAGCTGTTTTTT. Translating it yields CASSLVGNRGGGNTGELFF. The full variable domain, rest sourced from reference TRBV13 and TRBJ2-2, is AAGVIQSPRHLIKEKRETATLKCYPIPRHDTVYWYQQGPGQDPQFLISFYEKMQSDKGSIPDRFSAQQFSDYHSELNMSSLELGDSALYFCASSLVGNRGGGNTGELFFGEGSRLTVL.

CDR3 nucleotide sequence: TGTGCCAGCAGTCGCGGGACTACGGGCTACGAGCAGTACTTC. Residues: CASSRGTTGYEQYF. This chain joins TRBV27 and TRBJ2-7; TRBD2 matches at 7 bases. CDR1 is MNHEY, CDR2 SMNVEV, per germline (reference sequence). Germline trimming cut 5 bases from V and 3 bases from J; bases unmatched to any gene: 7. This CDR3 is built from 14 residues.

V and J are TRBV3-1 (or the pseudogene TRBV3-2) and TRBJ2-7, with 9 bases identical to TRBD1. This CDR3 comprises 15 residues. With 5 bases clipped from V and 5 bases from J, the junction kept 10 bases outside the gene matches. CDR1 is LGHDT, CDR2 YNNKEL, per germline (reference sequence). Written as DNA, the CDR3 is TGTGCCAGCAGCTTACGGACAGGGGACAGGGACGAGCAGTACTTC. Translated: CASSLRTGDRDEQYF.

The chain joins TRBV4-1 to TRBJ1-1; D not resolved. CDR3 length: 15 amino acids. In germline, CDR1 is MGHRA, CDR2 YSYEKL. Trimming took off 1 base at V and 2 bases at J, with 11 bases between the two ends. The CDR3, as DNA: TGCGCCAGCAGCCAAGTTTTGGGCAGCAACACTGAAGCTTTCTTT. Translating it yields CASSQVLGSNTEAFF.

V gene TRBV10-3 combines with J gene TRBJ1-1; weak D call: TRBD1 (5 bases). The V gene lost 7 bases and the J gene lost 2 bases, with 20 bases spanning the gap. Germline CDR1 ENHRY, CDR2 SYGVKD. The CDR3 covers 16 residues. CDR3 amino acids: CAITHSSGASNTEAFF. The CDR3 bases are TGTGCCATCACCCACAGCAGCGGGGCCTCTAACACTGAAGCTTTCTTT.

The chain has TRBV19 and TRBJ2-2; D gene uncertain. This CDR3 spans 13 amino acids. Germline V lookup: CDR1 LNHDA, CDR2 SQIVND (reference sequence). V lost 0 bases and J lost 6, with 5 bases in between. The CDR3 sequence: CASSIDRSGELFF. The CDR3 coding sequence is TGTGCCAGTAGTATAGACAGATCCGGGGAGCTGTTTTTT.

This clone was observed once. The chain employs TRBV11-3 and TRBJ2-2, with no clear D. Germline V gene lookup returns CDR1 SGHNT and CDR2 YENEEA. This CDR3 region has 13 residues. Deletions cut 8 bases from V and 1 base from J, with 8 bases between. As DNA, the CDR3 is TGTGCCAGCTCAAGGATGAACACCGGGGAGCTGTTTTTT. Its protein is CASSRMNTGELFF. The variable domain in full, with the rest retrieved from reference TRBV11-3 and TRBJ2-2, is EAGVVQSPRYKIIEKKQPVAFWCNPISGHNTLYWYLQNLGQGPELLIRYENEEAVDDSQLPKDRFSAERLKGVDSTLKIQPAELGDSAVYLCASSRMNTGELFFGEGSRLTVL.

The rearrangement links TRBV4-1 to TRBJ2-7, with D possibly TRBD1 on 7 matching bases. This CDR3 contains 16 residues. Germline CDR1 is MGHRA and CDR2 is YSYEKL. The V end was cut by 5 bases, the J end by 2 bases, with 19 bases between. CDR3 sequence: CASSEREEGAAYEQYF. CDR3 nucleotide sequence: TGCGCCAGCAGCGAAAGGGAGGAGGGGGCGGCCTACGAGCAGTACTTC.

This clone showed up just a few times. V gene TRBV7-2 combines with J gene TRBJ2-1, with D uncertain. CDR3 size: 13 residues. Germline CDR1 and CDR2: SGHTA and FQGNSA. V shed 3 bases and J shed 9 bases, with 12 bases lying between them. The CDR3 loop is CASSFWPRVEQFF. DNA for the CDR3: TGTGCCAGCAGCTTTTGGCCTCGCGTTGAGCAGTTCTTC.